The source of this T cell receptor beta chain is a study of CD8+CD57+ T cells in acquired aplastic anemia. As for the study in general: Sorted CD4+ plus CD8+ cells gave DNA averaging roughly 3.5 ug. Study-wide points: Between patients and controls, over 25 CD8+ CDR3 sequences were found in common.

The CDR3 covers 15 residues. Looked up from germline, CDR1 is SEHNR and CDR2 is FQNEAQ (reference sequence). Trimming pared 1 base from V and 5 bases from J, leaving 14 bases between. Regarding this clonotype: Antigen: not known.

Profiling of TCR beta VDJ combinations and CDR3 sequences used genomic DNA as template. One entry per CDR3 protein results from TCRdb running MiXCR on the reads. This table holds 250,000 to 300,000 distinct CDR3 sequences, roughly half found once. This rearrangement joins TRBV7-9 to TRBJ1-1; weak D call: TRBD1 (5 bases). The TCR originated in a human donor with severe aplastic anemia or a healthy control (not recorded which). Material for sequencing was sorted CD4+, CD8+, or CD8+CD57+ T cells (not recorded which) from PBMCs. The CDR3 loop reads CASSLVAGKGTEAFF. As DNA, the CDR3 is TGTGCCAGCAGCTTAGTGGCAGGGAAGGGTACTGAAGCTTTCTTT.